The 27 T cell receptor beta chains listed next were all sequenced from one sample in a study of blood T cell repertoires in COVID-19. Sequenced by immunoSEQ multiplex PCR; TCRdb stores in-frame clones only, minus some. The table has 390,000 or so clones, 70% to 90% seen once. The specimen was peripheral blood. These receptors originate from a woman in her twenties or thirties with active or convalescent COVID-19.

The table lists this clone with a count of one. The CDR3 bases are TGTGCCAGCAGATGGGCGATAGCGGGCGAGGACGAGCAGTACTTC. This translates into CASRWAIAGEDEQYF. The chain combines TRBV3-1 (or the pseudogene TRBV3-2) with TRBJ2-7, with 7 bases matching TRBD2. V was pared by 6 bases and J by 5 bases, with 13 bases of the junction left unmatched. There are 15 residues in the CDR3. From germline, CDR1 is LGHDT and CDR2 YNNKEL (reference sequence).

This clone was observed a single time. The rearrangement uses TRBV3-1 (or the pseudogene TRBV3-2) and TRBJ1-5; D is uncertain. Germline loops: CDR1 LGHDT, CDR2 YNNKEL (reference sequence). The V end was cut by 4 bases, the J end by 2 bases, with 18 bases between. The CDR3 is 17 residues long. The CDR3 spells CASSLAGQAPGNQPQHF. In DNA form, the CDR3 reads TGTGCCAGCAGCCTTGCGGGCCAGGCCCCAGGCAATCAGCCCCAGCATTTT.

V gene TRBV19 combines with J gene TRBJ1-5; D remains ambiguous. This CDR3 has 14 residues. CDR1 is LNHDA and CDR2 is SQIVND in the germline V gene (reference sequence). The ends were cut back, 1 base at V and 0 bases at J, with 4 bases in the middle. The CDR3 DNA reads TGTGCCAGTAGTATAGTCAATAGCAATCAGCCCCAGCATTTT. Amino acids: CASSIVNSNQPQHF.

The CDR3 is CASGPNNGGYTF. The CDR3 nucleotides read TGTGCCAGCGGGCCTAATAATGGGGGCTACACCTTC. The chain joins TRBV5-4 to TRBJ1-2; D gene unclear. CDR1 is SGHNT, CDR2 YYREEE, per germline (reference sequence). The CDR3 is 12 residues long. The V gene lost 7 bases and the J gene lost 8 bases, with 15 bases spanning the gap.

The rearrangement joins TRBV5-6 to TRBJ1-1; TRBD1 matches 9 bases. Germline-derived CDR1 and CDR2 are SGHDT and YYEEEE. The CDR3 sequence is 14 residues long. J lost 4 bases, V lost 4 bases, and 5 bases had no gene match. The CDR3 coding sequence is TGTGCCAGCAGCCTGACAGGGGGAGTCACTGAAGCTTTCTTT. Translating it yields CASSLTGGVTEAFF.

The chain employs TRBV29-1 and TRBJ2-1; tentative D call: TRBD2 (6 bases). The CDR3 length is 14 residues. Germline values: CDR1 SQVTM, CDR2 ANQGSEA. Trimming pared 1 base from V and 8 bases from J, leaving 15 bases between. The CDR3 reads CSVEGLEGRDEQFF. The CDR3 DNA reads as TGCAGCGTTGAAGGACTAGAGGGGCGAGATGAGCAGTTCTTC.

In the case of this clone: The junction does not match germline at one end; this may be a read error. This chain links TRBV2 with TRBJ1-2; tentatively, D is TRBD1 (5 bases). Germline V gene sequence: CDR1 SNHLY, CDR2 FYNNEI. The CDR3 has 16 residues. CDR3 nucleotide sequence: TGTGCCAGCAGCGAAGCAGGGACTGGTTCTGGCTATGGCTACACCTTC. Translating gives CASSEAGTGSGYGYTF.

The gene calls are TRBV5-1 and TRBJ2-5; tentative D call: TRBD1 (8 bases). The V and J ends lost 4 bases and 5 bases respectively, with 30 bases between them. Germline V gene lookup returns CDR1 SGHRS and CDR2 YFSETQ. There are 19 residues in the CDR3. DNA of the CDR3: TGCGCCAGCAGCACAAGGAAAGGAATCGGACAGGGACTAAAGGAGACCCAGTACTTC. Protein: CASSTRKGIGQGLKETQYF.

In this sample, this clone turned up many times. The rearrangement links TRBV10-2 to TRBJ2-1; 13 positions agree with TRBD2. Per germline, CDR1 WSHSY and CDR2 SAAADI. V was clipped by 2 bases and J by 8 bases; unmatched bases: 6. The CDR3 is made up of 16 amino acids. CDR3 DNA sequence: TGCGCCAGCAGTGAGGGGACTAGCGGGATAGGGGATGAGCAGTTCTTC. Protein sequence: CASSEGTSGIGDEQFF.

The DNA for the CDR3 is TGTGCCAGCAGTCCAGGCCTCCGCCATGAAGCTTTCTTT. Translating it yields CASSPGLRHEAFF. V gene TRBV27 combines with J gene TRBJ1-1; D is undetermined. The V gene lost 5 bases and the J gene lost 7 bases, with 14 bases spanning the gap. This CDR3 has 13 residues. CDR1 MNHEY and CDR2 SMNVEV come from the germline V gene (reference sequence).

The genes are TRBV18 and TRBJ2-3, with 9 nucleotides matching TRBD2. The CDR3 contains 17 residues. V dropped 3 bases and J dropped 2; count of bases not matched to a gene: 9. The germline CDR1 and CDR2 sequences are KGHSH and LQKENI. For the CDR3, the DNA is TGTGCCAGCTCACCGATTAGCGGGGGACTCTACACAGATACGCAGTATTTT. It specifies CASSPISGGLYTDTQYF.

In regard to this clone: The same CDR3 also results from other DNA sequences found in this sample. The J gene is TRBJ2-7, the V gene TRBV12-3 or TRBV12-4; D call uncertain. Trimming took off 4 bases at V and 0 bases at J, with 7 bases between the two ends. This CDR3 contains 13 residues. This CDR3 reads CASSSSSSYEQYF. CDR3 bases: TGTGCCAGCAGTTCGTCCAGCTCCTACGAGCAGTACTTC.

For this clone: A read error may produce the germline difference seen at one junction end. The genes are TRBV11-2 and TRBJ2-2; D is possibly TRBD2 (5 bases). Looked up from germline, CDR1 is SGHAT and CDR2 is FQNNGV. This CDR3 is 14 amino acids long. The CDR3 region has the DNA TGTGCCAGCAGCCTAGAAGGAGGTACCGGGGAGCTGTTTTTT. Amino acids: CASSLEGGTGELFF.

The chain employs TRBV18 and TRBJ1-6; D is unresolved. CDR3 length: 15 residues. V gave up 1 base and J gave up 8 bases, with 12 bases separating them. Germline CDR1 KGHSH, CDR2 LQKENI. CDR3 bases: TGTGCCAGCTCACCACTTTCCGGAGACTATTCACCCCTCCACTTT. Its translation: CASSPLSGDYSPLHF.

The CDR3 DNA reads TGTGCCAGCAAAGACTACTACGAGCAGTACTTC. This codes for CASKDYYEQYF. This rearrangement joins TRBV6-5 to TRBJ2-7; a possible D gene is TRBD2 (5 bases). This CDR3 spans 11 amino acids. Germline CDR1 MNHEY, CDR2 SVGAGI. V was cut by 7 bases and J by 3 bases, with 7 bases left in between.

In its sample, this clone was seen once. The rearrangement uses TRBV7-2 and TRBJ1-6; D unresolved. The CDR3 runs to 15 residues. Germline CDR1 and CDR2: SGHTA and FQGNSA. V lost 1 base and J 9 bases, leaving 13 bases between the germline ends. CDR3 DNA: TGTGCCAGCAGCTTAGGCCCGGATCGGGGTTCACCCCTCCACTTT. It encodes CASSLGPDRGSPLHF. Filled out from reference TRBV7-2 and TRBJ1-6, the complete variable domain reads GAGVSQSPSNKVTEKGKDVELRCDPISGHTALYWYRQSLGQGLEFLIYFQGNSAPDKSGLPSDRFSAERTGGSVSTLTIQRTQQEDSAVYLCASSLGPDRGSPLHFGNGTRLTVT.

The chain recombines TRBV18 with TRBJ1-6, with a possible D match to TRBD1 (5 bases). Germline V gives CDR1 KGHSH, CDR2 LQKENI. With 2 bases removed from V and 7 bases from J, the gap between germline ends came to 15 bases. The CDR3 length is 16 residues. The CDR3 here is CASSPFSGRENSPLHF. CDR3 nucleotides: TGTGCCAGCTCACCATTTTCGGGCAGGGAAAATTCACCCCTCCACTTT.

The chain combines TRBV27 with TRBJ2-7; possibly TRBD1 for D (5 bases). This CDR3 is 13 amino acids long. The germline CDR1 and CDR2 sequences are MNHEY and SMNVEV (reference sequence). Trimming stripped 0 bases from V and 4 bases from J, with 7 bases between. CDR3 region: CASSLSQEYEQYF. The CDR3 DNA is TGTGCCAGCAGTTTATCACAGGAGTACGAGCAGTACTTC.

The CDR3 reads CASSGGAGEQFF. CDR3 sequence (DNA): TGTGCCAGCAGCGGGGGGGCAGGTGAGCAGTTCTTC. J is TRBJ2-1 and V is TRBV27, with 8 bases fitting TRBD2. This CDR3 contains 12 residues. CDR1 is MNHEY and CDR2 is SMNVEV in the germline V gene (reference sequence). V dropped 6 bases and J dropped 9; count of bases not matched to a gene: 4.

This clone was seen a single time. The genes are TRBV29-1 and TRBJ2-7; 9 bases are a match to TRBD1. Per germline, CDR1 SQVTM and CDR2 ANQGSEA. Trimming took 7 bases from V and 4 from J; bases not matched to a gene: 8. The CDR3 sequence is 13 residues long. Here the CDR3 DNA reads TGCAGCGGTGGCTTGGACAGGGGATACGAGCAGTACTTC. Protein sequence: CSGGLDRGYEQYF.

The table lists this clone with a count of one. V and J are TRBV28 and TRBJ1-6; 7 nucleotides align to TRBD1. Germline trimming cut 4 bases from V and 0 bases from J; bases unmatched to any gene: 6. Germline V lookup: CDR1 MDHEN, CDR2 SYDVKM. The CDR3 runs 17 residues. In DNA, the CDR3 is TGTGCCAGCAGTTCAGGACAGGCACTCTCCTATAATTCACCCCTCCACTTT. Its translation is CASSSGQALSYNSPLHF.

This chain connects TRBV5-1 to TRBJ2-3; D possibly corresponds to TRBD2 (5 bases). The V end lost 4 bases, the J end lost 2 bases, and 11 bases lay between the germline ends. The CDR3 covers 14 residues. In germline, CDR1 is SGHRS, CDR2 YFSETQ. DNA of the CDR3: TGCGCCAGCAGCAGAGCCGGGAACACAGATACGCAGTATTTT. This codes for CASSRAGNTDTQYF.

The CDR3 protein is CASSELGTGGRELFF. In nucleotides, the CDR3 is TGTGCCAGCTCGGAACTCGGGACAGGGGGCCGGGAGCTGTTTTTT. The chain combines TRBV18 with TRBJ2-2; 12 bases match TRBD1. The CDR3 runs 15 residues. The J segment lost 9 bases and the V segment lost 6 bases, leaving 8 bases of the junction unmatched. Germline CDR1 reads KGHSH; CDR2 reads LQKENI.

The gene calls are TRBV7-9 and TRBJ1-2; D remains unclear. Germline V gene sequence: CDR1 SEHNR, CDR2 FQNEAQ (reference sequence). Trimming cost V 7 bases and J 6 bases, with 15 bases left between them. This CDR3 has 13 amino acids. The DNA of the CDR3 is TGTGCCAGCAACCAGCCCGGCGGGGATGGCTACACCTTC. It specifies CASNQPGGDGYTF.

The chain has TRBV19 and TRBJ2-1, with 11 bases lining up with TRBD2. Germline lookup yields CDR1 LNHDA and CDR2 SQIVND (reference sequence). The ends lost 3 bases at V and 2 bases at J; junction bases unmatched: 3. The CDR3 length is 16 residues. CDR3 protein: CASSIGSGRAYNEQFF. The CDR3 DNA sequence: TGTGCCAGTAGTATTGGTAGCGGGAGGGCCTACAATGAGCAGTTCTTC.

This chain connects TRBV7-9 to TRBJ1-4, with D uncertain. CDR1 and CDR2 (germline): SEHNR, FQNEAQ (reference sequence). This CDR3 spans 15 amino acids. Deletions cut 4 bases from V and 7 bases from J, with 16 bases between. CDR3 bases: TGTGCCAGCAGCTCAACGAGCCCGGAGGGTGAAAAACTGTTTTTT. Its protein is CASSSTSPEGEKLFF.

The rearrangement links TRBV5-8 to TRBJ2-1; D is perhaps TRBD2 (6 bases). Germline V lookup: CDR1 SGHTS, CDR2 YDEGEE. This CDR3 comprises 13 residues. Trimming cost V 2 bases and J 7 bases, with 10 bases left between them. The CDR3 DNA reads TGTGCCAGCAGCTTCAGGGAGGAGAATGAGCAGTTCTTC. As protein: CASSFREENEQFF.